This passage covers 5 T cell receptor beta chains from one sample sequenced in a study of chemoradiotherapy in HPV16-positive cancers. Sequencing was performed with immunoSEQ multiplex PCR; in TCRdb, only in-frame clones are kept and a portion is missing. The sample holds 65,000 to 80,000 clones, 88% seen once. The sequences come from blood, collected from a patient who underwent chemoradiotherapy. These receptors all come from a human donor with HPV-associated anogenital cancer.

This sequence joins TRBV19 and TRBJ2-7; D is possibly TRBD1 (5 bases). The CDR3 runs to 12 residues. Germline V gives CDR1 LNHDA, CDR2 SQIVND (reference sequence). The V end lost 3 bases, the J end lost 5 bases, and 8 bases lay between the germline ends. CDR3 loop: CASSIPGNEQYF. The CDR3 DNA reads TGTGCCAGTAGTATTCCAGGGAACGAGCAGTACTTC. Full variable domain (rest looked up from reference TRBV19 and TRBJ2-7): DGGITQSPKYLFRKEGQNVTLSCEQNLNHDAMYWYRQDPGQGLRLIYYSQIVNDFQKGDIAEGYSVSREKKESFPLTVTSAQKNPTAFYLCASSIPGNEQYFGPGTRLTVT.

V is TRBV28 and J is TRBJ1-2, with TRBD1 identical over 7 bases. Trimming removed 2 bases from V and 7 bases from J; junction bases left unmatched: 13. The CDR3 totals 16 residues. Germline V lookup: CDR1 MDHEN, CDR2 SYDVKM. The CDR3 region has the DNA TGTGCCAGCAGTTTAAGGGGGCCAAACAGGGTGGCTGGCTACACCTTC. It encodes CASSLRGPNRVAGYTF.

The gene calls are TRBV27 and TRBJ2-3, with 14 bases aligning to TRBD2. This CDR3 comprises 16 residues. Germline CDR1 MNHEY, CDR2 SMNVEV (reference sequence). V lost 4 bases to trimming and J lost 3 bases; unmatched junction nucleotides: 3. In DNA, the CDR3 is TGTGCCAGCAGTTCGGGACTAGCGGGAGTGACAGATACGCAGTATTTT. Amino acid sequence: CASSSGLAGVTDTQYF.

This chain uses TRBV5-1 with TRBJ2-1; 8 bases fit TRBD2. V lost 1 base and J lost 2; bases outside the gene matches: 14. Germline V gene lookup returns CDR1 SGHRS and CDR2 YFSETQ. This CDR3 is 19 amino acids long. The CDR3 DNA sequence: TGCGCCAGCAGCTTGCCCAAACAAACGGGAGGGCCTCCCTACAATGAGCAGTTCTTC. This gives the protein CASSLPKQTGGPPYNEQFF. The whole variable domain, remainder taken from reference TRBV5-1 and TRBJ2-1, is KAGVTQTPRYLIKTRGQQVTLSCSPISGHRSVSWYQQTPGQGLQFLFEYFSETQRNKGNFPGRFSGRQFSNSRSEMNVSTLELGDSALYLCASSLPKQTGGPPYNEQFFGPGTRLTVL.

In its sample, this clone ranks as medium-sized. CDR3 protein: CAIRETGSSQPQHF. CDR3 DNA sequence: TGTGCCATCAGGGAAACAGGGTCCAGTCAGCCCCAGCATTTT. J is TRBJ1-5 and V is TRBV10-3; D perhaps matches TRBD1 (6 bases). The V gene's germline CDR1 is ENHRY and CDR2 SYGVKD. V was trimmed by 6 bases and J by 6 bases, leaving 15 bases between them. The CDR3 consists of 14 residues.